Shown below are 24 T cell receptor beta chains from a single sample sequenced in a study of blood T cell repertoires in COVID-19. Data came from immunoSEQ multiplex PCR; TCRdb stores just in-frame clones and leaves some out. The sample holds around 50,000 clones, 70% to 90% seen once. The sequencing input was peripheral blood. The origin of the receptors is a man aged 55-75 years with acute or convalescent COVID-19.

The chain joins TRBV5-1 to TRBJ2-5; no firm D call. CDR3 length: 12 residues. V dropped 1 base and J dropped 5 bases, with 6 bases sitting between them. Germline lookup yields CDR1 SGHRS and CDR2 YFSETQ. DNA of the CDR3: TGCGCCAGCAGCTTGTCATTGGAGACCCAGTACTTC. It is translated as CASSLSLETQYF.

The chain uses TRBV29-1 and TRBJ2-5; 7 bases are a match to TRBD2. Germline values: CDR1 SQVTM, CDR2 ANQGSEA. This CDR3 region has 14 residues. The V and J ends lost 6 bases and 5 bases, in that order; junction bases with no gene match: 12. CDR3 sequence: CSVPQAGASETQYF. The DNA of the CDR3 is TGCAGCGTCCCCCAGGCGGGAGCTAGTGAGACCCAGTACTTC.

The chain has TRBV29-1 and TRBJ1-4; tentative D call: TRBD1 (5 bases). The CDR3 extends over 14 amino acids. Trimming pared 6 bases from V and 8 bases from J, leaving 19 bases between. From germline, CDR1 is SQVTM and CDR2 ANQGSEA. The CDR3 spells CSVARGGGIEKLFF. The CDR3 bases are TGCAGCGTCGCTCGCGGGGGGGGGATAGAAAAACTGTTTTTT. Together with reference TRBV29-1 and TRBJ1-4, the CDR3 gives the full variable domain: SAVISQKPSRDICQRGTSLTIQCQVDSQVTMMFWYRQQPGQSLTLIATANQGSEATYESGFVIDKFPISRPNLTFSTLTVSNMSPEDSSIYLCSVARGGGIEKLFFGSGTQLSVL.

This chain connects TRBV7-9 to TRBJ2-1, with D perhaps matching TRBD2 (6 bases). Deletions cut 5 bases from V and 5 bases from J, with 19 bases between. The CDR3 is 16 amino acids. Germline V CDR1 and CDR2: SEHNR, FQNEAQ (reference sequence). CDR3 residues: CASSPPERVGHNEQFF. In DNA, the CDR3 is TGTGCCAGCAGCCCCCCGGAGCGGGTGGGTCACAATGAGCAGTTCTTC.

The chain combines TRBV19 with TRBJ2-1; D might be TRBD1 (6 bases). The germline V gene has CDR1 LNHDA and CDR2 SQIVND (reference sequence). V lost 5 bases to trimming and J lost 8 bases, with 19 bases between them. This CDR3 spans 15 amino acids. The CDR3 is CASSPAHGQRHEQFF. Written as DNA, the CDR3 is TGTGCCAGTAGTCCAGCCCACGGACAGCGGCATGAGCAGTTCTTC.

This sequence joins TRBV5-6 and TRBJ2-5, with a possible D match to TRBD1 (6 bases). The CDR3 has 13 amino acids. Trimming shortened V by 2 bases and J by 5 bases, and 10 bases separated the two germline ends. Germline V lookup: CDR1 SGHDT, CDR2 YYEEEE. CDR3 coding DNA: TGTGCCAGCAGCTTACGGACAGCGGAGACCCAGTACTTC. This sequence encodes CASSLRTAETQYF.

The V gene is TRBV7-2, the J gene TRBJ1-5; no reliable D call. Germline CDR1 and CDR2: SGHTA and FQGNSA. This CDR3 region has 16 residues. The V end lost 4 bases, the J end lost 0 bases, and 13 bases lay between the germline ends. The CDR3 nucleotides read TGTGCCAGCAGCTCCACCATTGCAGATAGCAATCAGCCCCAGCATTTT. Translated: CASSSTIADSNQPQHF.

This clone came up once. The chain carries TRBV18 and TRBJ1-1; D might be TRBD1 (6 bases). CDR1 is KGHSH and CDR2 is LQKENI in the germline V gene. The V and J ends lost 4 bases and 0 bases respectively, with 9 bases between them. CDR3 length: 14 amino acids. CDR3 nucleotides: TGTGCCAGCTCACAGGGACACCTGAACACTGAAGCTTTCTTT. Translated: CASSQGHLNTEAFF.

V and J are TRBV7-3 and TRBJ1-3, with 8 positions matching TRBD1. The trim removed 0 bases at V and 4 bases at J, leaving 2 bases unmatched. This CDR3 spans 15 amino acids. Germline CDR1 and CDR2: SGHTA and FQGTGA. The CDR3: CASSLTTGAGNTIYF. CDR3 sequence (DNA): TGTGCCAGCAGCTTAACGACAGGGGCCGGAAACACCATATATTTT.

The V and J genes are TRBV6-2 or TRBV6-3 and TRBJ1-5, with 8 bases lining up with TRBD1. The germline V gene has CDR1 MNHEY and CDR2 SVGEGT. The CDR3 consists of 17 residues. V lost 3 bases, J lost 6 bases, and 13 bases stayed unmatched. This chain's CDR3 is CASSYYGQGASFQPQHF. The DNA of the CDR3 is TGTGCCAGCAGTTATTACGGGCAGGGGGCTTCTTTTCAGCCCCAGCATTTT.

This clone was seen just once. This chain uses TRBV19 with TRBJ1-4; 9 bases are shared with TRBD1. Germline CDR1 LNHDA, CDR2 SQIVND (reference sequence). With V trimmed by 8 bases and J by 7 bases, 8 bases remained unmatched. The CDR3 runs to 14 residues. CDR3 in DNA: TGTGCCAGTGCAGACAGGGGGGAGACTGAAAAACTGTTTTTT. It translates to CASADRGETEKLFF.

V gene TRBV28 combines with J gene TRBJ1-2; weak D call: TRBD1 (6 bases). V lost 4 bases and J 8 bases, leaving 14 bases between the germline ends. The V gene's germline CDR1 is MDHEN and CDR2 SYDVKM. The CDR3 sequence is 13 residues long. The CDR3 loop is CASSSPGVGGYTF. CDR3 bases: TGTGCCAGCAGTTCCCCAGGGGTGGGGGGCTACACCTTC.

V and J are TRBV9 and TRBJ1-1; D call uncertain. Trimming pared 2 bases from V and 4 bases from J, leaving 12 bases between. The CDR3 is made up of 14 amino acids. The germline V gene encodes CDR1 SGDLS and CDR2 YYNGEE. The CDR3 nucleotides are TGTGCCAGCAGCGTCAGGCAGGCGGGCACTGAAGCTTTCTTT. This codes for CASSVRQAGTEAFF.

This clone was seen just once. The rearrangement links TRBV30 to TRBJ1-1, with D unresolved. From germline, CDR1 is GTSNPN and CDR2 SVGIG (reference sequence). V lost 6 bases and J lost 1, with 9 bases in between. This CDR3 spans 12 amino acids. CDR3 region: CACYRRNTEAFF. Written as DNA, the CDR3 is TGTGCCTGTTATCGGAGGAACACTGAAGCTTTCTTT.

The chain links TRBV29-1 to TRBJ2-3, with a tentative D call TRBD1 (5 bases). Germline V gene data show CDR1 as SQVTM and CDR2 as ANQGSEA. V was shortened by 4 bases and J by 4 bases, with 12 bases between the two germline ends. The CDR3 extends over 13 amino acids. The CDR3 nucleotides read TGCAGCGTTGCTGGCAGGGTATCAGATACGCAGTATTTT. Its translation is CSVAGRVSDTQYF.

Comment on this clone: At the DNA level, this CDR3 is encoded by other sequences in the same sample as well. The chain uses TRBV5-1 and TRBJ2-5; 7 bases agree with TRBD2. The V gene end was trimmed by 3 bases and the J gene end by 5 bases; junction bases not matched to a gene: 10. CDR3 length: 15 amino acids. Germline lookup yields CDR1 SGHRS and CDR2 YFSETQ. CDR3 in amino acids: CASSSPRGEAETQYF. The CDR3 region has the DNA TGCGCCAGCAGCTCGCCCCGGGGGGAGGCGGAGACCCAGTACTTC.

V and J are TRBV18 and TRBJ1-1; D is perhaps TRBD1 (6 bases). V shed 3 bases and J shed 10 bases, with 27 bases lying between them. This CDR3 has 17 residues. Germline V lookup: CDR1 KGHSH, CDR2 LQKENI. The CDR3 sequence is CASSPRQVNGYEIGAFF. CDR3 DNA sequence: TGTGCCAGCTCACCTAGACAGGTCAACGGGTATGAAATTGGAGCTTTCTTT.

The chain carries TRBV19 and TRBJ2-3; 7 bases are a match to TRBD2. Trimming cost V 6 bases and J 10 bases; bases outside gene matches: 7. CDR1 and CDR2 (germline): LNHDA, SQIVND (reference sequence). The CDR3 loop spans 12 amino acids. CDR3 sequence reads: CASRPSGGAQYF. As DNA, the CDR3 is TGTGCCAGTAGGCCATCGGGAGGAGCGCAGTATTTT.

The CDR3 coding sequence is TGCGCCAGCACCCCAAGGGGAGGGAACACTGAAGCTTTCTTT. Translating gives CASTPRGGNTEAFF. The V gene is TRBV5-1, the J gene TRBJ1-1, with TRBD1 as a possible D gene (5 bases). The CDR3 runs to 14 residues. CDR1 is SGHRS, CDR2 YFSETQ, per germline. Trimming took 6 bases from V and 1 from J, leaving 13 bases between them.

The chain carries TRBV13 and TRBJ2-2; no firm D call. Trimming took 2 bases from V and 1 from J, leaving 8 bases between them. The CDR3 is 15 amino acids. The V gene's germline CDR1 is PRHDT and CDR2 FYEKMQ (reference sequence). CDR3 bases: TGTGCCAGCAGCTTATTCTCCGGGAACACCGGGGAGCTGTTTTTT. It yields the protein CASSLFSGNTGELFF.

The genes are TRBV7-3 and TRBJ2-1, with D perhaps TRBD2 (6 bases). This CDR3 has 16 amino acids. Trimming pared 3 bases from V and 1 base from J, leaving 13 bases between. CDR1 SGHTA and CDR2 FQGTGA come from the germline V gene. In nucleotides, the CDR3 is TGTGCCAGCAGCTTCGTTGGCGGGATGTCCTACAATGAGCAGTTCTTC. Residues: CASSFVGGMSYNEQFF. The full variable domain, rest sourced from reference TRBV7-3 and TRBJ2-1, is GAGVSQTPSNKVTEKGKYVELRCDPISGHTALYWYRQSLGQGPEFLIYFQGTGAADDSGLPNDRFFAVRPEGSVSTLKIQRTERGDSAVYLCASSFVGGMSYNEQFFGPGTRLTVL.

CDR3 nucleotide sequence: TGTGCCAGCAGCTTATCGGGGACAGGGTCCTACGAGCAGTACTTC. The encoded protein is CASSLSGTGSYEQYF. V usage is TRBV11-2 and J usage is TRBJ2-7; TRBD1 agrees at 9 bases. This CDR3 contains 15 residues. Germline trimming cut 2 bases from V and 1 base from J; bases unmatched to any gene: 3. The V gene's germline CDR1 is SGHAT and CDR2 FQNNGV. Variable domain in full (rest from reference TRBV11-2 and TRBJ2-7): EAGVAQSPRYKIIEKRQSVAFWCNPISGHATLYWYQQILGQGPKLLIQFQNNGVVDDSQLPKDRFSAERLKGVDSTLKIQPAKLEDSAVYLCASSLSGTGSYEQYFGPGTRLTVT.

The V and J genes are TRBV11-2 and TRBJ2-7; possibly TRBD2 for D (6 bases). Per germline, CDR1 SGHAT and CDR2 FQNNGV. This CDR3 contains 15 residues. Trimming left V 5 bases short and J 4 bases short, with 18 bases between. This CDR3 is CASSPWTNPGYEQYF. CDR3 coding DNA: TGTGCCAGCAGCCCCTGGACTAACCCAGGATACGAGCAGTACTTC.

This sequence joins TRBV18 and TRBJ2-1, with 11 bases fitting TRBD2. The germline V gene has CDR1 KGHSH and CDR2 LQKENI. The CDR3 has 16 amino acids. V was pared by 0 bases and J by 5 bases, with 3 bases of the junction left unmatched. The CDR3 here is CASSPPILAGDNEQFF. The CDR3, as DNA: TGTGCCAGCTCACCACCGATACTAGCGGGGGACAATGAGCAGTTCTTC.